One sample yielded the 26 T cell receptor beta chains listed below, sequenced in a study of healthy donors' naive CD4 and CD8 T cells. Starting from around 500 ng of total RNA, TCR libraries were made with linear amplification. TCRdb itself ran the reads through MiXCR, one entry per CDR3 protein. Of 150,000 to 200,000 distinct CDR3 sequences listed, 65% to 75% are singletons. Source material: naive CD4+ and CD8+ T cells sorted from blood, pooled from several donors. Receptors originate from a pool of human donors in good health; the sample pools cells from several healthy donors.

The table lists this clonotype with a few counts. The chain carries TRBV6-2 or TRBV6-3 and TRBJ2-2; 8 positions match TRBD1. The CDR3 runs 15 residues. The germline V gene encodes CDR1 MNHEY and CDR2 SVGEGT. Unmatched junction bases numbered 6, after V lost 8 bases and J lost 1 base. The CDR3 here is CASYPGTGNTGELFF. In DNA form, the CDR3 reads TGTGCCAGCTACCCCGGGACAGGGAACACCGGGGAGCTGTTTTTT.

The chain recombines TRBV29-1 with TRBJ2-7, with 7 nucleotides matching TRBD2. The germline CDR1 and CDR2 sequences are SQVTM and ANQGSEA. J was trimmed by 0 bases and V by 3 bases; bases with no gene match: 2. CDR3 length equals 13 residues. In DNA, the CDR3 is TGCAGCGTTGAGAGCGGGAACTCCTACGAGCAGTACTTC. Encoded protein: CSVESGNSYEQYF.

The V gene is TRBV5-1, the J gene TRBJ1-1; D remains unclear. V lost 2 bases and J lost 1, with 12 bases in between. The CDR3 covers 15 residues. The V gene's germline CDR1 is SGHRS and CDR2 YFSETQ. DNA for the CDR3: TGCGCCAGCAGCTTATCCCCAGGTTCGAACACTGAAGCTTTCTTT. As protein: CASSLSPGSNTEAFF.

The rearrangement uses TRBV28 and TRBJ2-7; D may be TRBD2 (6 bases). The CDR3 length is 15 residues. V shed 6 bases and J shed 6 bases, with 21 bases lying between them. Germline V gives CDR1 MDHEN, CDR2 SYDVKM. CDR3 DNA sequence: TGTGCCAGCAGCGAGGAGGGATCCAAGTTGGGCGAGCAGTACTTC. Its protein is CASSEEGSKLGEQYF.

V usage is TRBV29-1 and J usage is TRBJ2-5, with D tentatively TRBD1 or TRBD2 (6 bases each). Per the germline V gene, CDR1 is SQVTM and CDR2 is ANQGSEA. Trimming pared 4 bases from V and 5 bases from J, leaving 26 bases between. This CDR3 has 17 amino acids. For the CDR3, the DNA is TGCAGCGTTGCGGGGGTCACAACAGGGAACGGGTTGGAGACCCAGTACTTC. This translates into CSVAGVTTGNGLETQYF.

The gene calls are TRBV7-8 and TRBJ2-5; 15 positions agree with TRBD2. V lost 2 bases to trimming and J lost 4 bases; unmatched junction nucleotides: 8. CDR3 length: 18 amino acids. Germline CDR1 SGHVS, CDR2 FQNEAQ. As DNA, the CDR3 is TGTGCCAGCAGCTTATCCGGACTAGCGGGAGGGCGTCGAGAGACCCAGTACTTC. It codes for CASSLSGLAGGRRETQYF.

This chain joins TRBV25-1 and TRBJ1-2; D is ambiguous. The CDR3 has 14 amino acids. Trimming cost V 4 bases and J 1 base, with 10 bases left between them. CDR1 and CDR2 from the germline V gene are MGHDK and SYGVNS. The CDR3 is CASSVADVNYGYTF. The CDR3 DNA follows: TGTGCCAGCAGTGTAGCAGACGTTAACTATGGCTACACCTTC.

This chain uses TRBV20-1 with TRBJ2-1; 8 positions agree with TRBD2. The CDR3 consists of 14 residues. The V segment lost 0 bases and the J segment 11 bases; nucleotides outside the gene matches: 9. Germline assignment: CDR1 DFQATT and CDR2 SNEGSKA (reference sequence). DNA of the CDR3: TGCAGTGCTAGAGATTATGCAACTAGCGGTCAGCAGTTCTTC. It specifies CSARDYATSGQQFF.

The gene calls are TRBV29-1 and TRBJ1-2, with 7 bases lining up with TRBD1. V trimming: 0 bases; J trimming: 1 base; junction bases outside the gene matches: 5. The CDR3 runs 15 residues. The germline V gene encodes CDR1 SQVTM and CDR2 ANQGSEA. The CDR3 DNA sequence: TGCAGCGTTGAAGACGGAGGGGGCGGTAACTATGGCTACACCTTC. Translating gives CSVEDGGGGNYGYTF.

The rearrangement uses TRBV12-3 or TRBV12-4 and TRBJ2-5; D possibly corresponds to TRBD1 (6 bases). The CDR3 contains 14 residues. The V end was cut by 6 bases, the J end by 6 bases, with 17 bases between. CDR3 region: CASSPRQDLQTQYF. The CDR3 region has the DNA TGTGCCAGCAGCCCCCGACAGGATCTGCAGACCCAGTACTTC.

J is TRBJ2-2 and V is TRBV19; a possible D gene is TRBD2 (6 bases). CDR3 length: 15 residues. V was pared by 1 base and J by 5 bases, with 11 bases between. CDR1 and CDR2 from the germline V gene are LNHDA and SQIVND (reference sequence). This chain's CDR3 is CASSIGTIKTGELFF. The DNA of the CDR3 is TGTGCCAGTAGTATAGGGACTATAAAGACCGGGGAGCTGTTTTTT. Full variable domain (missing parts from reference TRBV19 and TRBJ2-2): DGGITQSPKYLFRKEGQNVTLSCEQNLNHDAMYWYRQDPGQGLRLIYYSQIVNDFQKGDIAEGYSVSREKKESFPLTVTSAQKNPTAFYLCASSIGTIKTGELFFGEGSRLTVL.

The chain couples TRBV5-6 to TRBJ2-1; no clear D. V was cut by 5 bases and J by 4 bases, with 7 bases left in between. Germline V gene lookup returns CDR1 SGHDT and CDR2 YYEEEE. This CDR3 is 12 amino acids long. The CDR3 reads CASRDAYNEQFF. CDR3 nucleotide sequence: TGTGCCAGCAGGGACGCTTACAATGAGCAGTTCTTC.

The genes are TRBV6-2 or TRBV6-3 and TRBJ2-1; D not resolved. V lost 5 bases to trimming and J lost 6 bases, with 17 bases between them. This CDR3 region has 15 residues. Germline CDR1 MNHEY, CDR2 SVGEGT. The DNA of the CDR3 is TGTGCCAGCAGTGAATCGACCCTCGGTATCAATGAGCAGTTCTTC. Protein: CASSESTLGINEQFF.

This rearrangement joins TRBV5-5 to TRBJ2-5; 9 bases fit TRBD1. Germline assignment: CDR1 SGHKS and CDR2 YYEKEE (reference sequence). V lost 3 bases and J lost 4; bases outside the gene matches: 4. CDR3 size: 14 residues. CDR3 sequence reads: CASSYDRGSETQYF. CDR3 DNA: TGTGCCAGCAGCTATGACAGGGGGTCAGAGACCCAGTACTTC.

V and J are TRBV18 and TRBJ2-7; D might be TRBD1 (5 bases). The CDR3 sequence is 13 residues long. Deletions cut 4 bases from V and 1 base from J, with 8 bases between. Germline-derived CDR1 and CDR2 are KGHSH and LQKENI. CDR3 loop: CASSQQVSYEQYF. The CDR3 region has the DNA TGTGCCAGCTCACAACAGGTATCCTACGAGCAGTACTTC.

The rearrangement links TRBV29-1 to TRBJ2-7; 8 bases match TRBD1. Germline loops: CDR1 SQVTM, CDR2 ANQGSEA. This CDR3 contains 14 residues. V dropped 7 bases and J dropped 2; count of bases not matched to a gene: 10. The CDR3 DNA reads as TGCAGCGCCGAACTACAGGGGGACGCCTACGAGCAGTACTTC. Translating it yields CSAELQGDAYEQYF.

This chain links TRBV27 with TRBJ1-2; TRBD1 aligns across 7 bases. Trimming at V came to 4 bases and at J to 0 bases, leaving 8 bases not matched to a gene. CDR3 size: 16 residues. CDR1 is MNHEY and CDR2 is SMNVEV in the germline V gene (reference sequence). The CDR3, as DNA: TGTGCCAGCAGTTCCCAGGGGGAAGGAGCTAACTATGGCTACACCTTC. This translates into CASSSQGEGANYGYTF.

This chain uses TRBV29-1 with TRBJ2-1; the D gene is possibly TRBD1 (5 bases). Germline V lookup: CDR1 SQVTM, CDR2 ANQGSEA. V lost 4 bases and J lost 5, with 15 bases in between. The CDR3 loop spans 14 amino acids. CDR3 coding DNA: TGCAGCGTTGGGATGGGTAAAGGGGACAATGAGCAGTTCTTC. Amino acids: CSVGMGKGDNEQFF.

Only one count was recorded for this clonotype. The chain combines TRBV2 with TRBJ2-1, with TRBD2 as a possible D gene (5 bases). Germline-derived CDR1 and CDR2 are SNHLY and FYNNEI. Trimming shortened V by 6 bases and J by 0 bases, and 15 bases separated the two germline ends. The CDR3 is 16 residues long. CDR3 DNA: TGTGCCAGCAGCTTAGAGCGGACGAGCTCCTACAATGAGCAGTTCTTC. It yields the protein CASSLERTSSYNEQFF. The full variable domain, with the rest looked up from reference TRBV2 and TRBJ2-1, is EPEVTQTPSHQVTQMGQEVILRCVPISNHLYFYWYRQILGQKVEFLVSFYNNEISEKSEIFDDQFSVERPDGSNFTLKIRSTKLEDSAMYFCASSLERTSSYNEQFFGPGTRLTVL.

The chain carries TRBV6-1 and TRBJ1-5; 7 bases match TRBD1. V lost 7 bases to trimming and J lost 0 bases; unmatched junction nucleotides: 3. There are 14 residues in the CDR3. In germline, CDR1 is MNHNS, CDR2 SASEGT. The CDR3 region is CASMQGDSNQPQHF. In DNA, the CDR3 is TGTGCCAGCATGCAGGGGGATAGCAATCAGCCCCAGCATTTT.

The rearrangement links TRBV6-1 to TRBJ1-5, with D perhaps matching TRBD1 (5 bases). Trimming took off 8 bases at V and 5 bases at J, with 16 bases between the two ends. The CDR3 is 14 residues long. Germline-derived CDR1 and CDR2 are MNHNS and SASEGT. The CDR3 coding sequence is TGTGCCAGCCGCACAGTTGGGGCGGATCAGCCCCAGCATTTT. Residues: CASRTVGADQPQHF.

This chain uses TRBV19 with TRBJ2-7; 10 bases agree with TRBD1. Germline trimming cut 6 bases from V and 3 bases from J; bases unmatched to any gene: 8. Germline loops: CDR1 LNHDA, CDR2 SQIVND (reference sequence). This CDR3 has 15 amino acids. CDR3 bases: TGTGCCAGTAGACTCGCCGGGACAGGGGTCTACGAGCAGTACTTC. Its translation is CASRLAGTGVYEQYF.

The table lists this clonotype with a count of one. The chain has TRBV19 and TRBJ2-1, with no clear D. This CDR3 has 13 residues. Germline assignment: CDR1 LNHDA and CDR2 SQIVND (reference sequence). With 7 bases removed from V and 6 bases from J, the gap between germline ends came to 13 bases. DNA for the CDR3: TGTGCCAGTACCATTAGGCCGGGCAATGAGCAGTTCTTC. It yields the protein CASTIRPGNEQFF. The full variable domain, its missing parts supplied by reference TRBV19 and TRBJ2-1, is DGGITQSPKYLFRKEGQNVTLSCEQNLNHDAMYWYRQDPGQGLRLIYYSQIVNDFQKGDIAEGYSVSREKKESFPLTVTSAQKNPTAFYLCASTIRPGNEQFFGPGTRLTVL.

The CDR3 bases are TGTGCCAGCAGTGCGTCTTACGGCCCCCAAGAGACCCAGTACTTC. The encoded protein is CASSASYGPQETQYF. The chain links TRBV27 to TRBJ2-5; D ambiguous. This CDR3 has 15 residues. Trimming removed 5 bases from V and 1 base from J, with 14 bases in between. Germline V CDR1 and CDR2: MNHEY, SMNVEV (reference sequence).

The chain carries TRBV14 and TRBJ2-7; TRBD2 is a possible D gene (6 bases). The germline gives CDR1 SGHDN, CDR2 FVKESK. The CDR3 is made up of 13 amino acids. Trimming pared 6 bases from V and 7 bases from J, leaving 16 bases between. The CDR3: CASSHWEAREQYF. The CDR3 DNA reads TGTGCCAGCAGTCACTGGGAGGCCAGGGAGCAGTACTTC.

The gene calls are TRBV27 and TRBJ1-2, with D possibly matching TRBD1 (5 bases). CDR1 and CDR2 from the germline V gene are MNHEY and SMNVEV (reference sequence). The V end was cut by 2 bases, the J end by 6 bases, with 16 bases between. The CDR3 sequence is 15 residues long. The CDR3: CASSLMSAGTNGYTF. The CDR3 region has the DNA TGTGCCAGCAGTTTAATGAGCGCAGGGACTAATGGCTACACCTTC.